This T cell receptor (beta chain) was profiled in a study of T cells expressing NK-cell markers. Reprocessing the 5' RACE reads, TCRdb reports a single entry for every CDR3 protein and omits DNA. This repertoire comprises roughly 120,000 distinct CDR3 sequences; its ten largest clones make up 15% to 20%. The CDR3 is 15 residues long. In germline, CDR1 is SGHRS, CDR2 YFSETQ. The sample consisted of blood T cells: a sorted CD56 or NKG2C T cell subset, CD4+ or CD8+ T cells, or bulk PBMC T cells (not recorded which). The chain joins TRBV5-1 to TRBJ2-1; lacking DNA, the TRBD1 call made by TCRdb goes unchecked. The TCR originated in a woman aged 18-69 years in good health. The CDR3 here is CASSPGSRSYNEQFF.